The next 8 T cell receptor beta chains were all read from a single sample in a study of blood T cell repertoires in COVID-19 (dated by TCRdb to about 2020). The receptor library was made with the immunoSEQ multiplex PCR assay. As stored in TCRdb, this immuneACCESS dataset retains in-frame rearrangements with V and J assigned. A fraction of the clones does not appear; measured against another copy, unresolved V genes explain less than half of the discrepancy, and the remainder lacks a known reason. The sample contains 150,000 to 160,000 clones, 83% of them found a single time. About 12% of the sample comes from the top ten. Sequencing used peripheral blood. The receptor source for this set is a woman in her sixties with COVID-19, enrolled during active disease.

The V gene is TRBV6-2 or TRBV6-3, the J gene TRBJ2-6, with no clear D. The V end lost 4 bases, the J end lost 0 bases, and 7 bases lay between the germline ends. This CDR3 contains 15 residues. The germline V gene encodes CDR1 MNHEY and CDR2 SVGEGT. The CDR3 sequence: CASSLLSSGANVLTF. The CDR3, as DNA: TGTGCCAGCAGTTTACTATCCTCTGGGGCCAACGTCCTGACTTTC.

This clone was seen once. The V gene is TRBV6-2 or TRBV6-3, the J gene TRBJ2-7, with a possible D match to TRBD2 (6 bases). Trimming cost V 6 bases and J 4 bases, with 10 bases left between them. The CDR3 spans 12 residues. CDR1 MNHEY and CDR2 SVGEGT come from the germline V gene. CDR3 coding DNA: TGTGCCAGCAGCCGACTAGAGTACGAGCAGTACTTC. It is translated as CASSRLEYEQYF.

The genes are TRBV6-2 or TRBV6-3 and TRBJ1-1, with D tentatively TRBD1 (6 bases). Germline V CDR1 and CDR2: MNHEY, SVGEGT. The CDR3 runs to 13 residues. Between the trimmed V and J ends, which lost 5 bases and 5 bases, there was a span of 12 bases. CDR3 loop: CASSQQGWTEAFF. CDR3 nucleotides: TGTGCCAGCAGTCAACAGGGTTGGACTGAAGCTTTCTTT.

This clone showed up just once. J is TRBJ1-2 and V is TRBV7-9, with a weak D call TRBD1 (5 bases). Germline CDR1 reads SEHNR; CDR2 reads FQNEAQ (reference sequence). CDR3 length: 13 residues. The V and J ends lost 5 bases and 8 bases respectively, with 15 bases between them. CDR3 nucleotides: TGTGCCAGCAGCCCCGGGACTGCTGGCGGCTACACCTTC. Amino acids: CASSPGTAGGYTF.

The chain recombines TRBV11-2 with TRBJ2-1; 7 nucleotides agree with TRBD1. V shed 5 bases and J 8 bases; nucleotides not matched to a gene: 12. This CDR3 contains 15 residues. The germline V gene encodes CDR1 SGHAT and CDR2 FQNNGV. DNA for the CDR3: TGTGCCAGCAGCGTCCGGGACAGTGAGGGGGATGAGCAGTTCTTC. Protein: CASSVRDSEGDEQFF.

The chain links TRBV6-1 to TRBJ2-5; D might be TRBD1 (6 bases). There are 16 residues in the CDR3. Trimming removed 3 bases at V and 5 bases at J, with 19 bases between. Germline CDR1 MNHNS, CDR2 SASEGT. CDR3 sequence: CASSEGLTGPRETQYF. The CDR3 region has the DNA TGTGCCAGCAGTGAGGGCTTGACAGGCCCTAGGGAGACCCAGTACTTC.

This chain uses TRBV14 with TRBJ1-2; TRBD1 might be the D (6 bases). Trimming stripped 6 bases from V and 6 bases from J, with 17 bases between. The V gene's germline CDR1 is SGHDN and CDR2 FVKESK. This CDR3 has 14 amino acids. CDR3 DNA sequence: TGTGCCAGCAGAGAAGGGGGAAGAATGCATGGCTACACCTTC. Protein: CASREGGRMHGYTF.

CDR3 in DNA: TGTGCCAGCAGCGTGCCCCGGACAGGGGGCACCGGGGAGCTGTTTTTT. Its protein is CASSVPRTGGTGELFF. The gene calls are TRBV9 and TRBJ2-2, with 10 bases aligning to TRBD1. Germline-derived CDR1 and CDR2 are SGDLS and YYNGEE. The CDR3 is 16 amino acids. The ends lost 2 bases at V and 4 bases at J; junction bases unmatched: 5.